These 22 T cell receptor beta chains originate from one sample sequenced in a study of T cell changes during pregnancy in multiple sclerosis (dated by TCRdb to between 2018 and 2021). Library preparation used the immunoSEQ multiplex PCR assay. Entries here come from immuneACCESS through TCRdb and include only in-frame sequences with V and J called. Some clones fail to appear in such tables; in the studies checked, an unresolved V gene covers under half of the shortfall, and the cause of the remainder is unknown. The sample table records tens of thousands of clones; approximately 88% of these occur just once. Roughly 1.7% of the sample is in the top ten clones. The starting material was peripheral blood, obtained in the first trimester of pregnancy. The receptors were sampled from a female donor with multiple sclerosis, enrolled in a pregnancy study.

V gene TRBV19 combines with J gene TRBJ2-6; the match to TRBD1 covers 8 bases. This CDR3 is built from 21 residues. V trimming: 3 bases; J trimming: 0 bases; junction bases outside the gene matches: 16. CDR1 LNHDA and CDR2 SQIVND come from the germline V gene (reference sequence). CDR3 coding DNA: TGTGCCAGTAGTATGAAGGTTCCTGGACAGGGACTTCACTCTGGGGCCAACGTCCTGACTTTC. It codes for CASSMKVPGQGLHSGANVLTF.

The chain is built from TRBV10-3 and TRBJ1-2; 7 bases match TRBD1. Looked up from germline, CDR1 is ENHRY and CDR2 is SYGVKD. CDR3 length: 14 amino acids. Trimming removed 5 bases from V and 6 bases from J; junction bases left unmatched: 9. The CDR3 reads CAISPIGGSDGYTF. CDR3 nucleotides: TGTGCCATCAGTCCCATAGGGGGCTCTGATGGCTACACCTTC.

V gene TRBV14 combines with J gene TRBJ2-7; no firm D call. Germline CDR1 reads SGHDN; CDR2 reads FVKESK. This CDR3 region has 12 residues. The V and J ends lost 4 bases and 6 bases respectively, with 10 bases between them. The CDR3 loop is CASSPLSLEQYF. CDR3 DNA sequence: TGTGCCAGCAGCCCCCTGTCTCTCGAGCAGTACTTC.

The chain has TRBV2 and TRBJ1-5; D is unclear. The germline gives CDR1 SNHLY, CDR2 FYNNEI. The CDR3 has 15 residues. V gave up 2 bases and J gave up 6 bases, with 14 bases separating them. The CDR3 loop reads CASSEWLASTQPQHF. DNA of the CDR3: TGTGCCAGCAGTGAATGGTTGGCATCAACTCAGCCCCAGCATTTT.

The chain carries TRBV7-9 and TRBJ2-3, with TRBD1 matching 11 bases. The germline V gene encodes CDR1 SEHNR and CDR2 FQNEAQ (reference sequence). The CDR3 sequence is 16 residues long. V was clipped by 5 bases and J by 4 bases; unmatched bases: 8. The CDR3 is CASSMGQGVESDTQYF. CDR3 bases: TGTGCCAGCAGCATGGGACAGGGGGTAGAATCAGATACGCAGTATTTT.

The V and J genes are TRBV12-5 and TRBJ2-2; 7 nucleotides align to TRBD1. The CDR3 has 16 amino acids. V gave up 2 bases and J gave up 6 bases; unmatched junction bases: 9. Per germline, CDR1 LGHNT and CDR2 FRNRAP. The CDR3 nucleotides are TGTGCTAGTGGTTTGACCCGACAGGGTGTTGCCGGGGAGCTGTTTTTT. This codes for CASGLTRQGVAGELFF.

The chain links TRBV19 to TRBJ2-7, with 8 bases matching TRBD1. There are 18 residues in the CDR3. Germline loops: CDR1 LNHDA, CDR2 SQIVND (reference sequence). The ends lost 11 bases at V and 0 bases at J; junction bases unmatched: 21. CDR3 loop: CASSPSGTGGLSSYEQYF. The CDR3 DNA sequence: TGTGCCTCCTCACCCTCCGGGACAGGCGGTCTTAGCTCCTACGAGCAGTACTTC. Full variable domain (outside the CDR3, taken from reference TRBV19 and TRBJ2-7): DGGITQSPKYLFRKEGQNVTLSCEQNLNHDAMYWYRQDPGQGLRLIYYSQIVNDFQKGDIAEGYSVSREKKESFPLTVTSAQKNPTAFYLCASSPSGTGGLSSYEQYFGPGTRLTVT.

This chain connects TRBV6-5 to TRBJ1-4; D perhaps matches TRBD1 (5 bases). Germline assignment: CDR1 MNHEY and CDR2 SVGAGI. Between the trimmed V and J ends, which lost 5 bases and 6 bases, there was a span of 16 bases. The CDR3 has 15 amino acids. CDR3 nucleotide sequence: TGTGCCAGCAGTCCCTCAGGGAAGGGTCATGAAAAACTGTTTTTT. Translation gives CASSPSGKGHEKLFF.

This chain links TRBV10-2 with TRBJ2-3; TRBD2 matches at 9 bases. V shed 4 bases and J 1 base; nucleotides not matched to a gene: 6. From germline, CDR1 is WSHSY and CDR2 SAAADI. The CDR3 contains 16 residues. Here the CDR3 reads CASSGGIAGGTDTQYF. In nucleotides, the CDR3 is TGCGCCAGCAGTGGGGGAATAGCGGGAGGCACAGATACGCAGTATTTT.

In DNA, the CDR3 is TGCAGCGCATACAGGGGATCAGAGACCCAGTACTTC. This codes for CSAYRGSETQYF. The V gene is TRBV29-1, the J gene TRBJ2-5; 7 positions agree with TRBD1. Germline V lookup: CDR1 SQVTM, CDR2 ANQGSEA. V was pared by 7 bases and J by 4 bases, with 6 bases of the junction left unmatched. This CDR3 is built from 12 residues.

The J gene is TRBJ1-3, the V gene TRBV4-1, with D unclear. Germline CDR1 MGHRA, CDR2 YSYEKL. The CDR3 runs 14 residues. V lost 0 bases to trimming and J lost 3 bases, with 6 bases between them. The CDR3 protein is CASSQEAVGNTIYF. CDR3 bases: TGCGCCAGCAGCCAAGAGGCCGTTGGAAACACCATATATTTT.

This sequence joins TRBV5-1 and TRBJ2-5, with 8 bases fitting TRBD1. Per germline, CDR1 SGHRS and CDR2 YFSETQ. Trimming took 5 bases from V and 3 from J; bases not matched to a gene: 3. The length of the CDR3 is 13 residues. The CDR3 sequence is CASSQQGEETQYF. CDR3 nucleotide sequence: TGCGCCAGCAGTCAACAGGGGGAAGAGACCCAGTACTTC.

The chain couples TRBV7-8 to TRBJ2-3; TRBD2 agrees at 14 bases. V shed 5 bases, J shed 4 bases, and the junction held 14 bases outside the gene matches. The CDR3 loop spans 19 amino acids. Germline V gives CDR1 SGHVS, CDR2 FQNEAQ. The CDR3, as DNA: TGTGCCAGCAGCCGCCCGGGACAGGGACTAGCGGGAGCGGCAGATACGCAGTATTTT. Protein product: CASSRPGQGLAGAADTQYF.

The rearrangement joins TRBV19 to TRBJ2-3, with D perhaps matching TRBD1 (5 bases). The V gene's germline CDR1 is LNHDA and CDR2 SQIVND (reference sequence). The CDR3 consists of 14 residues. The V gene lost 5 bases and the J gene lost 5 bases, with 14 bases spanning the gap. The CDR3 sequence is CASSSGLRGDTQYF. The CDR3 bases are TGTGCCAGTAGTTCAGGGCTCCGCGGAGATACGCAGTATTTT. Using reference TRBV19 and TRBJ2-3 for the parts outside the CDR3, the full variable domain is DGGITQSPKYLFRKEGQNVTLSCEQNLNHDAMYWYRQDPGQGLRLIYYSQIVNDFQKGDIAEGYSVSREKKESFPLTVTSAQKNPTAFYLCASSSGLRGDTQYFGPGTRLTVL.

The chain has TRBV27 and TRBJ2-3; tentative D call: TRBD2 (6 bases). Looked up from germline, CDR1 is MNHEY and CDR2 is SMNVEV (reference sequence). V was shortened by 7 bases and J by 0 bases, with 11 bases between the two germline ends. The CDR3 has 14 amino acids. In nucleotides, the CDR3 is TGTGCCAGCAAGTTTAGCGGTAGCACAGATACGCAGTATTTT. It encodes CASKFSGSTDTQYF.

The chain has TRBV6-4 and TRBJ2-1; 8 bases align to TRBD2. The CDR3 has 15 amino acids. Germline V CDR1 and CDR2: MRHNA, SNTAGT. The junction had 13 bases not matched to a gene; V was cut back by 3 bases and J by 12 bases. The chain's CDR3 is CASSEDGRGNPWQFF. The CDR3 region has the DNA TGTGCCAGCAGTGAGGACGGGAGGGGTAACCCGTGGCAGTTCTTC.

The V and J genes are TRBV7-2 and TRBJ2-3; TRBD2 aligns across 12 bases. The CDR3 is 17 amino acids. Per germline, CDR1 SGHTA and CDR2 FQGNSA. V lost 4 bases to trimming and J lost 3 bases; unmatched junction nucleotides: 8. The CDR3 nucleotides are TGTGCCAGCAGCTATGGACTAGCGGGACTTCTTACAGATACGCAGTATTTT. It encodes CASSYGLAGLLTDTQYF.

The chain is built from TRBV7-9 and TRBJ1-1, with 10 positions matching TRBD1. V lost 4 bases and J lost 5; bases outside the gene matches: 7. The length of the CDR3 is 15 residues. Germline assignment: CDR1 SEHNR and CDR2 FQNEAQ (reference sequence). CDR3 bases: TGTGCCAGCAGCTCGGGACAGGGGCCTAATACTGAAGCTTTCTTT. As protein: CASSSGQGPNTEAFF.

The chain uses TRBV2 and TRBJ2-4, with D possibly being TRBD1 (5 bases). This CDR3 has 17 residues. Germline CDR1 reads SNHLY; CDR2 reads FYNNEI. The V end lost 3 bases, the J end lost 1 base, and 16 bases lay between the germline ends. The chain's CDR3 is CASSDGIRGEAKNIQYF. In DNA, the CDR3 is TGTGCCAGCAGTGATGGGATAAGGGGTGAGGCCAAAAACATTCAGTACTTC. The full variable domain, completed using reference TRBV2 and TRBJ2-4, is EPEVTQTPSHQVTQMGQEVILRCVPISNHLYFYWYRQILGQKVEFLVSFYNNEISEKSEIFDDQFSVERPDGSNFTLKIRSTKLEDSAMYFCASSDGIRGEAKNIQYFGAGTRLSVL.

The CDR3 here is CASRGGTVQETQYF. The CDR3 nucleotides read TGTGCCAGCAGGGGCGGGACGGTCCAAGAGACCCAGTACTTC. The V gene is TRBV5-4, the J gene TRBJ2-5; perhaps TRBD2 as D (6 bases). This CDR3 spans 14 amino acids. V was trimmed by 5 bases and J by 1 base, leaving 12 bases between them. Germline CDR1 is SGHNT and CDR2 is YYREEE (reference sequence). The full variable domain, in which reference TRBV5-4 and TRBJ2-5 provide the parts outside the CDR3, is ETGVTQSPTHLIKTRGQQVTLRCSSQSGHNTVSWYQQALGQGPQFIFQYYREEENGRGNFPPRFSGLQFPNYSSELNVNALELDDSALYLCASRGGTVQETQYFGPGTRLLVL.

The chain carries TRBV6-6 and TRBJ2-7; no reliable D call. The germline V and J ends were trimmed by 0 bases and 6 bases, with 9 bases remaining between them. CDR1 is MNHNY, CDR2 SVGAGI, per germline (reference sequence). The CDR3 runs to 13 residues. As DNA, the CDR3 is TGTGCCAGCAGTTACTCCGCGTTCGGCGAGCAGTACTTC. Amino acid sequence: CASSYSAFGEQYF.

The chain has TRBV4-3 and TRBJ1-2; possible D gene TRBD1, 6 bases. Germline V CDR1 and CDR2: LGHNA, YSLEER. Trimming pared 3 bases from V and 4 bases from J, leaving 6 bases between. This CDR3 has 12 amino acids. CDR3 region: CASSQDSYGYTF. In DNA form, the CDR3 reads TGCGCCAGCAGCCAGGACAGCTATGGCTACACCTTC.